Listed below are T cell receptor beta chains from one sample, sequenced in a study of identical twins. TCRdb used MiXCR to reprocess the 5' RACE reads, holding one entry per CDR3 protein. The data hold roughly 690,000 distinct CDR3 sequences, with about 20% observed a single time. The data also belong to a second study, concerning T cells expressing NK-cell markers.

The sample was PBMCs. The source is a woman aged 18-29 years in good health. Each CDR3 is given without its conserved first and last residue. The size field is filled for only some rows; it gives once, few, many or a size class.

clone_size | v_call | cdr3_aa
. | TRBV6-1 | ASSENRGYT
. | TRBV7-3 | ASSLDSPPDTQY
few | TRBV24-1 | ATSDLQGQQY
. | TRBV7-2 | ASSPNSGDTQY
. | TRBV27 | ASSLRGWGGYT
few | TRBV4-3 | ASSQDETANYGYT
few | TRBV4-1 | ASSLPPSLTNTEAF
. | TRBV29-1 | SVAFTEAF
few | TRBV6-5 | ASSYSRREGYNEQF
once | TRBV14 | ASSQGVYDYEQY
. | TRBV12-3/TRBV12-4 | ASSPIADTDTQY
many | TRBV9 | ASSVGGTGELF
once | TRBV6-5 | ASSYSGSGTFTSTDTQY
few | TRBV11-2 | ASSSSVIGRGRGNEQY